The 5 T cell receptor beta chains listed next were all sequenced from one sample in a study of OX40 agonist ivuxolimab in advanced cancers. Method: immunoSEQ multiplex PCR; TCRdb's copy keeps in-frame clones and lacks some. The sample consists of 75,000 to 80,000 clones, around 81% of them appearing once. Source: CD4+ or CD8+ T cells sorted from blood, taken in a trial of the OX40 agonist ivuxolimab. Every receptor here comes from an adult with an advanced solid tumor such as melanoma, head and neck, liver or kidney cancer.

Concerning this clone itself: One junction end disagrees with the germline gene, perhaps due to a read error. CDR3 region: CSVKSSFNSPLHF. In nucleotides, the CDR3 is TGCAGCGTAAAGAGTTCCTTTAATTCACCCCTCCACTTT. The chain recombines TRBV29-1 with TRBJ1-6; D not resolved. The CDR3 contains 13 residues. Germline V CDR1 and CDR2: SQVTM, ANQGSEA. Using reference TRBV29-1 and TRBJ1-6 for the parts outside the CDR3, the full variable domain is SAVISQKPSRDICQRGTSLTIQCQVDSQVTMMFWYRQQPGQSLTLIATANQGSEATYESGFVIDKFPISRPNLTFSTLTVSNMSPEDSSIYLCSVKSSFNSPLHFGNGTRLTVT.

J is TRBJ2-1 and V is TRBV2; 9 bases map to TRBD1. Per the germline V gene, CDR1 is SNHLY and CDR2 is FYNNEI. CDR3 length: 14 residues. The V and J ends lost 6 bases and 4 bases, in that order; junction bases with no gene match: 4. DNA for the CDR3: TGTGCCAGCAGCGGGACAGGGCGTTACAATGAGCAGTTCTTC. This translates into CASSGTGRYNEQFF.

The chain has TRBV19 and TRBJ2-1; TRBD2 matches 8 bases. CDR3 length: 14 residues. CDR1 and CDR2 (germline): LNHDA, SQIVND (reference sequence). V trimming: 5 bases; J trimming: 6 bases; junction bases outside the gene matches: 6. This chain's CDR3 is CASSGTRGVNEQFF. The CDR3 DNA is TGTGCCAGTAGTGGGACTAGGGGTGTCAATGAGCAGTTCTTC.

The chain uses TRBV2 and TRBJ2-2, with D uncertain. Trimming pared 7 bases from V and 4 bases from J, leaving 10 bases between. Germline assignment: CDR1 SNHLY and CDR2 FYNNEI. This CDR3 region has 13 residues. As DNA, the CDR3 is TGTGCCAGCATTCTCGACATCACCGGGGAGCTGTTTTTT. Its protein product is CASILDITGELFF.

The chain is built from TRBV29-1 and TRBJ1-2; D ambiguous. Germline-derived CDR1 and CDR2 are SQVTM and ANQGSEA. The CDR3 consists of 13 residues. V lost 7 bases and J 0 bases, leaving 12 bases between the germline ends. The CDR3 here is CSALSDPNYGYTF. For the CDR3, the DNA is TGCAGCGCACTGAGCGATCCTAACTATGGCTACACCTTC.